This paragraph covers one TCR beta chain sequence. Its target is not known. A second roughly 6 to 11 cycle PCR used barcoded and J-beta primers. Each CDR3 protein is one row after TCRdb ran MiXCR on the 5' RACE reads. The repertoire holds 600,000 to 650,000 distinct CDR3 sequences, with around three fifths as singletons. The source of the sample is a study of blood T cells in healthy people across ages. Study context: About one barcoded beta molecule per two T cells was the capture yield of template switching.

Study conclusions and caveats: Comparison with aged donors showed that long-lived donors had more naive CD4+ cells and higher diversity.

CDR1 and CDR2 from the germline V gene are MGHRA and YSYEKL. This CDR3 contains 14 residues. V and J are TRBV4-1 and TRBJ2-7, with D perhaps assigned TRBD1 or TRBD2 (5 bases each). Gene TRBJ2-5 matches the end of the DNA better, so the J call may be wrong. This TCR was recovered from a man aged 55 to 70 in good health. The sequenced material came from blood. The CDR3 DNA reads TGCGCCAGCAGCGAACCCCGGGGACGGGAGACCCAGTACTTC. Its translation: CASSEPRGRETQYF.